This T cell receptor (beta chain) was documented in a study of beta chain features in type 1 diabetes. Findings and caveats of the study: Although PCR might favor shorter templates, it would do so equally in patients and controls. Across all four CD4+ subsets, people with type 1 diabetes showed modestly shorter TCRB CDR3s.

This clone occurred a few times. Antigen unknown. The CDR3 consists of 15 residues. Germline values: CDR1 MNHEY, CDR2 SVGAGI. V lost 4 bases and J 4 bases, leaving 16 bases between the germline ends. Expressed TCRB transcripts were sequenced because the isolated RNA had all been reverse transcribed beforehand. The repertoire was sequenced with immunoSEQ multiplex PCR; TCRdb's copy has only in-frame clones and lacks some. The table shows some 160,000 clones, with 6.5% to 10% occurring only once. The chain carries TRBV6-5 and TRBJ2-5, with D hard to call. This receptor was taken from a woman aged 18-35 years with type 1 diabetes. The source material was central memory CD4+ T cells from blood. In DNA form, the CDR3 reads TGTGCCAGCAGTTCCCAGTCAGGTCGCAGAGAGACCCAGTACTTC. Protein sequence: CASSSQSGRRETQYF.